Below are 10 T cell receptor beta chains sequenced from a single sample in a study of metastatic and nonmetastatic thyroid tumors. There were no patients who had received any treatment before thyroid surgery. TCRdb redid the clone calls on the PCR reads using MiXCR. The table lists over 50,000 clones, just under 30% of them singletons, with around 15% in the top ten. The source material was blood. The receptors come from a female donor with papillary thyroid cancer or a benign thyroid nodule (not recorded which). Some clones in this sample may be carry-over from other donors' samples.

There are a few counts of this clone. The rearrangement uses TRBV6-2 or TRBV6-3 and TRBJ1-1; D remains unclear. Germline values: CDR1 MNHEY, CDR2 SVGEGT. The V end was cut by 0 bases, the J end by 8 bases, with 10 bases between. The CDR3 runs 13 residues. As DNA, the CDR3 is TGTGCCAGCAGTTACTCTTCTGATCGGGAAGCTTTCTTT. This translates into CASSYSSDREAFF.

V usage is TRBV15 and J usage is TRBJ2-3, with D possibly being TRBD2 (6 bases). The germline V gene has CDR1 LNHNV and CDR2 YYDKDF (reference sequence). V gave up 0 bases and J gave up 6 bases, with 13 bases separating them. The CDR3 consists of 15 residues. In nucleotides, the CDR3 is TGTGCCACCAGCAGAGATAGAGCAGGGAGGGATACGCAGTATTTT. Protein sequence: CATSRDRAGRDTQYF.

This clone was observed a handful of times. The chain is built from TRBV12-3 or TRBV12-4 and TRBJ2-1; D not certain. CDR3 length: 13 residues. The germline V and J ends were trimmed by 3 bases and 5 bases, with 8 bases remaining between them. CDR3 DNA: TGTGCCAGCAGTTTCTGTCGAGACAATGAGCAGTTCTTC. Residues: CASSFCRDNEQFF.

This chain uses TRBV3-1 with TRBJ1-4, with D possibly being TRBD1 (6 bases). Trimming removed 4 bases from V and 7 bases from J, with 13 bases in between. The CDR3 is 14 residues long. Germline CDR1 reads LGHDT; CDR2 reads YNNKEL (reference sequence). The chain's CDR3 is CASSLGGGSEKLFF. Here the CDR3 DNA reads TGTGCCAGCAGCCTAGGGGGGGGCTCTGAAAAACTGTTTTTT.

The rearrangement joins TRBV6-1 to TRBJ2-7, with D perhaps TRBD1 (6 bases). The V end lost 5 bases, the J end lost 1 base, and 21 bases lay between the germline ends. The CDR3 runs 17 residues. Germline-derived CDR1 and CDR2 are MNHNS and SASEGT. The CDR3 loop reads CASSKRPTGPISYEQYF. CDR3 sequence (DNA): TGTGCCAGCAGTAAACGGCCGACAGGTCCAATTTCCTACGAGCAGTACTTC.

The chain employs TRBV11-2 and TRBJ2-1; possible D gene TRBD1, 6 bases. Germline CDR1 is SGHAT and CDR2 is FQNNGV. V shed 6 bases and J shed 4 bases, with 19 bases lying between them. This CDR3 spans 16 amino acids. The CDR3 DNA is TGTGCCAGCAGTCCAGGGGCTTCCGGGCCTTACAATGAGCAGTTCTTC. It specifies CASSPGASGPYNEQFF.

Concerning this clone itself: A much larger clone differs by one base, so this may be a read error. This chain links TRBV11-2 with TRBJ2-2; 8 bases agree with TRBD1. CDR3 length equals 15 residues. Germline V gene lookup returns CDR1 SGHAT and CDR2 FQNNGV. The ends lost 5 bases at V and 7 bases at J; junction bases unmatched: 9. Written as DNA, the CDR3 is TGTGCCAGCAGCCGGGACAGGTGGCTCGGCGGGGAGCTGTTTTTT. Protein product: CASSRDRWLGGELFF.

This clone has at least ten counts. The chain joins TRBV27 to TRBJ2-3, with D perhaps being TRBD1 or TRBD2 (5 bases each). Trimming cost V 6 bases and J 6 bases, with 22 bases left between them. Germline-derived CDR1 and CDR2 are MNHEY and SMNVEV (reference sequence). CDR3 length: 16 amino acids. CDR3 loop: CASSGTIYTEGDTQYF. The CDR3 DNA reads TGTGCCAGCAGCGGGACCATCTATACAGAAGGGGATACGCAGTATTTT.

The DNA for the CDR3 is TGTGCCAGCAGCCTGGACAGGGGGCCCACCGGGGAGCTGTTTTTT. Protein sequence: CASSLDRGPTGELFF. The J gene is TRBJ2-2, the V gene TRBV2; 11 nucleotides agree with TRBD1. The J segment lost 4 bases and the V segment lost 6 bases, leaving 4 bases of the junction unmatched. Germline assignment: CDR1 SNHLY and CDR2 FYNNEI. This CDR3 has 15 amino acids.

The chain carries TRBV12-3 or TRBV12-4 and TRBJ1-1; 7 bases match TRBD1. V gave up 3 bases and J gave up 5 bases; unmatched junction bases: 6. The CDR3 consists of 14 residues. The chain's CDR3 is CASSLDQGVTEAFF. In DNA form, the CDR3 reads TGTGCCAGCAGTTTGGACCAGGGGGTTACTGAAGCTTTCTTT.